The next 15 T cell receptor beta chains were all read from a single sample in a study of CD8 T cells in Susac syndrome. With random hexamers, reverse transcription was performed on about 0.5 to 1 ug of RNA. MiXCR, applied by TCRdb to the immunoSEQ multiplex PCR reads, yields one record per CDR3 protein. The sample records about 120,000 distinct CDR3 sequences, approximately 94% being singletons. Sequenced: CD4+ T cells from PBMCs. Receptor source: a human donor in good health.

CDR3 coding DNA: TGTGCCAGCTCCGAGGGGCTGGGCTATGGCTACACCTTC. Its translation is CASSEGLGYGYTF. The chain carries TRBV6-1 and TRBJ1-2; the D gene is possibly TRBD1 (5 bases). This CDR3 spans 13 amino acids. V was cut by 8 bases and J by 4 bases, with 14 bases left in between. CDR1 MNHNS and CDR2 SASEGT come from the germline V gene.

V usage is TRBV11-2 and J usage is TRBJ2-5, with D possibly matching TRBD2 (6 bases). The CDR3 loop spans 14 amino acids. Germline assignment: CDR1 SGHAT and CDR2 FQNNGV. V lost 5 bases to trimming and J lost 0 bases, with 10 bases between them. CDR3 nucleotides: TGTGCCAGCAGCCAAGGGACTTACCAAGAGACCCAGTACTTC. Translating gives CASSQGTYQETQYF.

The chain uses TRBV18 and TRBJ1-5; the D gene is possibly TRBD1 (6 bases). V was clipped by 2 bases and J by 7 bases, with 9 bases between them. Per germline, CDR1 KGHSH and CDR2 LQKENI. The CDR3 extends over 13 amino acids. Written as DNA, the CDR3 is TGTGCCAGCTCACCAGGGGGCAGGCAGCCCCAGCATTTT. Translated: CASSPGGRQPQHF. Combining the CDR3 with reference TRBV18 and TRBJ1-5 gives the whole variable domain NAGVMQNPRHLVRRRGQEARLRCSPMKGHSHVYWYRQLPEEGLKFMVYLQKENIIDESGMPKERFSAEFPKEGPSILRIQQVVRGDSAAYFCASSPGGRQPQHFGDGTRLSIL.

This clonotype was observed a single time. This chain joins TRBV2 and TRBJ2-5; a possible D gene is TRBD1 (5 bases). Germline V gives CDR1 SNHLY, CDR2 FYNNEI. The V end was cut by 5 bases, the J end by 5 bases, with 9 bases between. The CDR3 extends over 12 amino acids. CDR3 region: CASSLRDETQYF. The CDR3 DNA reads as TGTGCCAGCAGTCTCAGGGATGAGACCCAGTACTTC.

The rearrangement uses TRBV28 and TRBJ2-3; D is uncertain. CDR3 size: 12 residues. Trimming removed 6 bases at V and 6 bases at J, with 10 bases between. Germline CDR1 MDHEN, CDR2 SYDVKM. The CDR3 nucleotides read TGTGCCAGCAGCCAAGTAATCGATACGCAGTATTTT. Translation gives CASSQVIDTQYF.

The chain employs TRBV7-9 and TRBJ1-2; possibly TRBD1 for D (6 bases). Germline V gives CDR1 SEHNR, CDR2 FQNEAQ (reference sequence). V lost 3 bases and J lost 8, with 10 bases in between. The CDR3 length is 12 residues. Here the CDR3 DNA reads TGTGCCAGCAGCTTTGAACAGGGCGGCTACACCTTC. Protein product: CASSFEQGGYTF.

The gene calls are TRBV2 and TRBJ2-1; 11 bases agree with TRBD2. The CDR3 is 14 amino acids. Germline CDR1 reads SNHLY; CDR2 reads FYNNEI. V was pared by 6 bases and J by 8 bases, with 6 bases of the junction left unmatched. The DNA for the CDR3 is TGTGCCAGCAGGGTAGCGGGAGGGTTCGATGAGCAGTTCTTC. Translating it yields CASRVAGGFDEQFF. The full variable domain, in which reference TRBV2 and TRBJ2-1 provide the parts outside the CDR3, is EPEVTQTPSHQVTQMGQEVILRCVPISNHLYFYWYRQILGQKVEFLVSFYNNEISEKSEIFDDQFSVERPDGSNFTLKIRSTKLEDSAMYFCASRVAGGFDEQFFGPGTRLTVL.

The gene calls are TRBV11-2 and TRBJ2-1; 10 bases map to TRBD2. Looked up from germline, CDR1 is SGHAT and CDR2 is FQNNGV. The CDR3 is 15 amino acids. J lost 7 bases, V lost 3 bases, and 6 bases had no gene match. CDR3 in DNA: TGTGCCAGCAGCTTCAAGCGGGAGGGAGGAAATGAGCAGTTCTTC. It encodes CASSFKREGGNEQFF.

This clonotype was observed a single time. V and J are TRBV24-1 and TRBJ2-6; D is undetermined. The CDR3 totals 19 residues. V was cut by 1 base and J by 0 bases, with 15 bases left in between. Germline loops: CDR1 KGHDR, CDR2 SFDVKD. The CDR3 DNA follows: TGTGCCACCAGTGATTTAGTCCATCCAGGACCCTCTGGGGCCAACGTCCTGACTTTC. Protein: CATSDLVHPGPSGANVLTF.

The V and J genes are TRBV27 and TRBJ1-2; D might be TRBD1 (6 bases). The CDR3 is made up of 12 amino acids. Germline assignment: CDR1 MNHEY and CDR2 SMNVEV (reference sequence). V dropped 10 bases and J dropped 4 bases, with 13 bases sitting between them. CDR3: CATRGTPYGYTF. The CDR3 nucleotides read TGTGCCACCCGAGGGACACCCTATGGCTACACCTTC.

This chain connects TRBV18 to TRBJ1-4; 7 positions match TRBD1. Germline V gene sequence: CDR1 KGHSH, CDR2 LQKENI. Losses at the gene ends were 5 bases for V and 7 bases for J; bases not matched to a gene: 7. The CDR3 extends over 14 amino acids. CDR3 sequence (DNA): TGTGCCAGCTCATTACAGGGGCCTACTGAAAAACTGTTTTTT. Its translation: CASSLQGPTEKLFF. Drawing the rest from reference TRBV18 and TRBJ1-4, the complete variable domain is NAGVMQNPRHLVRRRGQEARLRCSPMKGHSHVYWYRQLPEEGLKFMVYLQKENIIDESGMPKERFSAEFPKEGPSILRIQQVVRGDSAAYFCASSLQGPTEKLFFGSGTQLSVL.

This clonotype was seen more than once but under ten times. The chain links TRBV7-2 to TRBJ2-5; 13 nucleotides align to TRBD2. The CDR3 runs to 17 residues. Unmatched junction bases numbered 7, after V lost 3 bases and J lost 3 bases. CDR1 and CDR2 from the germline V gene are SGHTA and FQGNSA. CDR3 nucleotides: TGTGCCAGCAGCTTGCAACCCGGACTAGCGGGGGAAGAGACCCAGTACTTC. It translates to CASSLQPGLAGEETQYF.

This chain links TRBV1 with TRBJ2-2. TRBV1 is tagged as a pseudogene. The CDR3 totals 11 residues. CDR3 DNA: TGCACCAGCAGCCCCACCGGGGAGCTGTTTTTT. Translation: CTSSPTGELFF.

This clonotype was picked up a small number of times. This chain links TRBV5-1 with TRBJ1-1; the D gene is possibly TRBD1 (5 bases). Germline CDR1 is SGHRS and CDR2 is YFSETQ. V lost 0 bases to trimming and J lost 3 bases, with 12 bases between them. The CDR3 runs 15 residues. The CDR3 DNA reads as TGCGCCAGCAGCTTGGAAAGTCGAGGGGACACTGAAGCTTTCTTT. This translates into CASSLESRGDTEAFF. Drawing the rest from reference TRBV5-1 and TRBJ1-1, the complete variable domain is KAGVTQTPRYLIKTRGQQVTLSCSPISGHRSVSWYQQTPGQGLQFLFEYFSETQRNKGNFPGRFSGRQFSNSRSEMNVSTLELGDSALYLCASSLESRGDTEAFFGQGTRLTVV.

V is TRBV20-1 and J is TRBJ2-7; 8 nucleotides agree with TRBD1. J was trimmed by 0 bases and V by 5 bases; bases with no gene match: 15. CDR3 length equals 17 residues. CDR1 is DFQATT and CDR2 is SNEGSKA in the germline V gene (reference sequence). The CDR3 is CSALPPTTGVYSYEQYF. The CDR3 DNA reads as TGCAGTGCTCTTCCCCCTACGACAGGGGTGTACTCCTACGAGCAGTACTTC.